The rows below give T cell receptor beta chains drawn from one sample of a study of post-analysis software for immune sequencing data. TCRdb re-derived calls from the PCR reads in MiXCR, one entry per CDR3 protein. This table has about 770,000 distinct CDR3 sequences, under 60% appearing once. Sequenced material: blood. The receptors stem from a girl between 10 and 17 years old with multiple sclerosis. CDR3s include the opening cysteine and the closing phenylalanine or tryptophan. D genes are given only for firm matches. Some rows mark clone size as missing; the rest say once, few, many or name a class of expanded clone.

d_gene,v_gene,j_gene,abundance,CDR3nt,CDR3aa
-,TRBV7-3,TRBJ2-3,-,TGTGCCAGCAGCAACCTCACAGATACGCAGTATTTT,CASSNLTDTQYF
-,TRBV5-1,TRBJ2-5,-,TGCGCCAGCAGCTTCGTCGGGGCGAGAGAGACCCAGTACTTC,CASSFVGARETQYF
TRBD2,TRBV10-3,TRBJ2-4,-,TGTGCCATCAGTGACGGACTAGCGGGAGGAAGCATTCAGTACTTC,CAISDGLAGGSIQYF
-,TRBV20-1,TRBJ2-5,few,TGCGCACCACGGGCAGCGGGTTTGTACCAAGAGACCCAGTACTTC,CAPRAAGLYQETQYF
-,TRBV5-1,TRBJ2-3,-,TGCGCCAGCAGCCTCTCAGGGGCCCCTTCCACAGATACGCAGTATTTT,CASSLSGAPSTDTQYF
TRBD1,TRBV7-2,TRBJ2-7,-,TGTGCCAGCAGCTACCTCCCGACAGGGGCCGAGCAGTACTTC,CASSYLPTGAEQYF
-,TRBV6-1,TRBJ2-6,-,TGTGCCAGCAGTGATATTGGCCTCACCCAATCTGGGGCCAACGTCCTGACTTTC,CASSDIGLTQSGANVLTF
-,TRBV10-2,TRBJ1-1,few,TGCGCCAGCAGGGCAGAGAACACTGAAGCTTTCTTT,CASRAENTEAFF
TRBD1,TRBV5-1,TRBJ2-5,few,TGCGCCAGCAGCATGACAGGGGGCAAAGAGACCCAGTACTTC,CASSMTGGKETQYF
-,TRBV29-1,TRBJ1-4,-,TGCAGCGCCCCGGACGGCTATAATGAAAAACTGTTTTTT,CSAPDGYNEKLFF
-,TRBV27,TRBJ2-3,-,TGTGCCAGCAGGAGGCTCACAGATACGCAGTATTTT,CASRRLTDTQYF
-,TRBV10-3,TRBJ2-7,-,TGTGCCATCAACCAGGGGGGTAACGAGCAGTACTTC,CAINQGGNEQYF
-,TRBV20-1,TRBJ2-4,many,TGCAGTGCTAGCGGGAGTCAGAACATTCAGTACTTC,CSASGSQNIQYF
-,TRBV15,TRBJ2-5,few,TGTGCCACCAGCAGAGAAGGGATCGGACAGAACTTTCAAGAGACCCAGTACTTC,CATSREGIGQNFQETQYF
-,TRBV12-3/TRBV12-4,TRBJ1-3,-,TGTGCCAGCAGTTTAAATGGGAGAGGAAACACCATATATTTT,CASSLNGRGNTIYF
TRBD2,TRBV5-1,TRBJ2-4,-,TGCGCCAGCAGCTTGGATGCGGGGGGAGCCAAAAACATTCAGTACTTC,CASSLDAGGAKNIQYF
-,TRBV7-9,TRBJ2-3,-,TGTGCCAGCAGCTTAATATACACAGATACGCAGTATTTT,CASSLIYTDTQYF
-,TRBV4-3,TRBJ2-1,many,TGCGCCAGCAGCAAAGACAATGAGCAGTTCTTC,CASSKDNEQFF
-,TRBV9,TRBJ1-2,-,TGTGCCAGCAGCCGGGATACCGGTGGCTACACCTTC,CASSRDTGGYTF
-,TRBV18,TRBJ2-5,-,TGTGCCAGCTCACCACGCCCGGGAGAATGGGAGACCCAGTACTTC,CASSPRPGEWETQYF
-,TRBV24-1,TRBJ2-3,few,TGTGCCACCAGTGACAACAGACGGGCCAGGGTAGCGACCACAGATACGCAGTATTTT,CATSDNRRARVATTDTQYF
-,TRBV12-3/TRBV12-4,TRBJ1-1,-,TGTGCCAGCAGTTTTGGGACAACTAACACTGAAGCTTTCTTT,CASSFGTTNTEAFF
TRBD1,TRBV7-8,TRBJ2-5,-,TGTGCCAGCAGCCTGGGACAGGATCGGACCCAGTACTTC,CASSLGQDRTQYF
-,TRBV12-3/TRBV12-4,TRBJ2-5,-,TGTGCCAGCAAGGGGACACCCCAAGAGACCCAGTACTTC,CASKGTPQETQYF
-,TRBV6-2/TRBV6-3,TRBJ1-2,-,TGTGCCAGCGCTGACCAGGTGTTGGTTGGCTACACCTTC,CASADQVLVGYTF
TRBD2,TRBV7-2,TRBJ2-3,-,TGTGCCAGCAGCTCACCCGTCTCTAGCGGCACGCAGTATTTT,CASSSPVSSGTQYF
-,TRBV13,TRBJ2-1,once,TGTGCCAGCAGCTTAGACCCGGGTTTAGGCTACAATGAGCAGTTCTTC,CASSLDPGLGYNEQFF
-,TRBV12-3/TRBV12-4,TRBJ2-3,-,TGTGCCAGCAGTCTAAGCGACCGCACAGATACGCAGTATTTT,CASSLSDRTDTQYF
-,TRBV7-9,TRBJ1-2,-,TGTGCCAGCAGCTTAATGGGGGCCGGCGGGTCTGGCTACACCTTC,CASSLMGAGGSGYTF
TRBD1,TRBV4-3,TRBJ1-5,-,TGCGCCAGCAGCCATGACAGGGGAGGTCAGCCCCAGCATTTT,CASSHDRGGQPQHF
-,TRBV28,TRBJ2-3,-,TGTGCCAGCAGTCCGACCGGAATCACGGGGGCCTCAGATACGCAGTATTTT,CASSPTGITGASDTQYF
TRBD2,TRBV13,TRBJ2-7,few,TGTGCCAGCAGGCGCGCGGGAGGGGAGTACGAGCAGTACTTC,CASRRAGGEYEQYF
TRBD2,TRBV9,TRBJ2-3,few,TGTGCCAGCAGCGCCAGCGGGAGTGGAACAGATACGCAGTATTTT,CASSASGSGTDTQYF
TRBD1,TRBV12-3/TRBV12-4,TRBJ1-1,-,TGTGCCAGCAGTTTCCCTTCAGGGGGCTCTGAAGCTTTCTTT,CASSFPSGGSEAFF
-,TRBV5-1,TRBJ2-7,few,TGCGCCAGCAGCTCCGGAGTAGAGAGGAAGACCTACGAGCAGTACTTC,CASSSGVERKTYEQYF
-,TRBV15,TRBJ1-2,-,TGTGCCACCAGCAGAGATCTCGGGGCCGGGCTTGGGGGCTACACCTTC,CATSRDLGAGLGGYTF
-,TRBV13,TRBJ2-5,once,TGTGCCAGCAGCTTAGGCACCGGGGGATCCGGGACCCAGTACTTC,CASSLGTGGSGTQYF
-,TRBV10-1,TRBJ2-1,once,TGCGCCAGCAGTGATTCCGGCGGCTCCTCGGGGTACAATGAGCAGTTCTTC,CASSDSGGSSGYNEQFF
-,TRBV20-1,TRBJ1-6,once,TGCAGTGCTAGAGAAGGAGGGTTAGGTACTAATTCACCCCTCCACTTT,CSAREGGLGTNSPLHF
-,TRBV24-1,TRBJ2-7,-,TGTGCCACCAGTGAGTCTGGCTTCGAGCAGTACTTC,CATSESGFEQYF
TRBD2,TRBV15,TRBJ2-5,few,TGTGCCACCAGCAGACCCGGGACTACAGGAAAAGAGACCCAGTACTTC,CATSRPGTTGKETQYF
-,TRBV9,TRBJ2-7,-,TGTGCCAGCAGCGTAGGGGCTAGTCGTGAGCAGTACTTC,CASSVGASREQYF
-,TRBV5-1,TRBJ2-3,-,TGCGCCAGCACCCCGGTGGTTAGTGCAGATACGCAGTATTTT,CASTPVVSADTQYF
TRBD1,TRBV29-1,TRBJ1-1,-,TGCAGCGTTAAGGGACAGGGGAGCCCTGAAGCTTTCTTT,CSVKGQGSPEAFF
-,TRBV20-1,TRBJ2-1,many,TGCAGTGCGAGACGTCCCGACTCCTACAATGAGCAGTTCTTC,CSARRPDSYNEQFF
-,TRBV20-1,TRBJ2-4,few,TGCAGTGCTAGAGATCTAAGTGACATTCAGTACTTC,CSARDLSDIQYF
TRBD2,TRBV12-3/TRBV12-4,TRBJ2-7,few,TGTGCCAGCAGTCGGGGACTAGCGGGCTCCTACGAGCAGTACTTC,CASSRGLAGSYEQYF
-,TRBV9,TRBJ2-4,few,TGTGCCAGCAGCGTAGGAGGCCTCGCGGACATTCAGTACTTC,CASSVGGLADIQYF
-,TRBV4-3,TRBJ2-6,few,TGCGCCAGCAGCCAAGAGGCACACAGCTCTGGGGCCAACGTCCTGACTTTC,CASSQEAHSSGANVLTF
-,TRBV4-3,TRBJ1-2,-,TGCGCCAGCAGCCAAGACCGGGCCCCAGGGAGCTATGGCTACACCTTC,CASSQDRAPGSYGYTF
-,TRBV5-1,TRBJ2-3,-,TGCGCCAGCAGATCCCAGGGCACGACAGATACGCAGTATTTT,CASRSQGTTDTQYF
TRBD2,TRBV20-1,TRBJ2-7,few,TGCAGTGCATACCCTAGCGGGAGGACTAGTGAGCAGTACTTC,CSAYPSGRTSEQYF
-,TRBV4-3,TRBJ1-2,-,TGCGCCAGCAGCCAAGAATGGACAGCCTATGGCTACACCTTC,CASSQEWTAYGYTF
TRBD2,TRBV6-5,TRBJ2-2,-,TGTGCCAGCGGAGGACTAGTATACGGGGAGCTGTTTTTT,CASGGLVYGELFF
TRBD1,TRBV5-6,TRBJ1-2,-,TGTGCCAGCAGCTTGGGGGGACAGCCATATGGCTACACCTTC,CASSLGGQPYGYTF
-,TRBV6-5,TRBJ1-1,-,TGTGCCAGCAGTTACTCGTGGACAGCAGAAGCTTTCTTT,CASSYSWTAEAFF
TRBD1,TRBV11-2,TRBJ2-5,-,TGTGCCAGCAGCTTAGGGGGACAGGGCAATCGGTACTTC,CASSLGGQGNRYF